Each of the 18 T cell receptor beta chains below was sequenced from the same sample in a study of T cells expressing NK-cell markers. TCRdb derives one entry per CDR3 protein from the 5' RACE reads, leaving out DNA. This sample's clone table lists under 600,000 distinct CDR3 sequences. The sequenced sample was blood T cells: a sorted CD56 or NKG2C T cell subset, CD4+ or CD8+ T cells, or bulk PBMC T cells (not recorded which). The receptors originated from a woman in her 50s in good health.

The CDR3 sequence is CASRATGTSGVETQYF. The chain is built from TRBV2 and TRBJ2-5; TCRdb's D gene call, TRBD2, goes unchecked for lack of DNA. Germline lookup yields CDR1 SNHLY and CDR2 FYNNEI. The CDR3 spans 16 residues.

The CDR3: CSARSVAPETQYF. The gene calls are TRBV20-1 and TRBJ2-5. The length of the CDR3 is 13 residues. The germline V gene has CDR1 DFQATT and CDR2 SNEGSKA (reference sequence).

The chain is built from TRBV7-3 and TRBJ2-7. This CDR3 has 12 amino acids. Germline V CDR1 and CDR2: SGHTA, FQGTGA. This CDR3 reads CASSFPGSEQYF.

J is TRBJ2-5 and V is TRBV7-3. The CDR3 is 16 residues long. CDR1 is SGHTA and CDR2 is FQGTGA in the germline V gene. The CDR3 sequence is CASSPRGRDHQETQYF.

The chain links TRBV28 to TRBJ2-1; the TCRdb call, TRBD1, lacks DNA for checking. The germline gives CDR1 MDHEN, CDR2 SYDVKM. This CDR3 is built from 14 residues. CDR3 amino acids: CASNPQQGGGEQFF.

The chain joins TRBV24-1 to TRBJ2-1. The CDR3 covers 16 residues. From germline, CDR1 is KGHDR and CDR2 SFDVKD. CDR3 residues: CATSARSLGTSNEQFF.

V gene TRBV4-1 combines with J gene TRBJ2-1; the D call from TCRdb, TRBD2, cannot be confirmed without DNA. The CDR3 is 15 amino acids. The germline gives CDR1 MGHRA, CDR2 YSYEKL. CDR3 protein: CASSQDAGVRDEQFF.

The gene calls are TRBV29-1 and TRBJ2-3. CDR3 length: 13 residues. The germline CDR1 and CDR2 sequences are SQVTM and ANQGSEA. CDR3 region: CSVAYMSTDTQYF.

The chain is built from TRBV6-1 and TRBJ2-3; TCRdb outputs TRBD1, but without DNA this stays unchecked. CDR1 MNHNS and CDR2 SASEGT come from the germline V gene. The CDR3 totals 15 residues. The CDR3 sequence is CASSGRDGHTDTQYF.

The V and J genes are TRBV30 and TRBJ1-1; TCRdb's D call of TRBD1 is untestable without DNA. The CDR3 extends over 13 amino acids. Germline CDR1 is GTSNPN and CDR2 is SVGIG (reference sequence). The CDR3 sequence: CAWTKGGGTEAFF.

The genes are TRBV24-1 and TRBJ2-1; TCRdb's assignment of TRBD1 cannot be checked, as there is no DNA. Germline CDR1 reads KGHDR; CDR2 reads SFDVKD. This CDR3 comprises 16 residues. CDR3 sequence: CATSDTGSSIYNEQFF.

The J gene is TRBJ1-2, the V gene TRBV6-2 or TRBV6-3. The germline V gene has CDR1 MNHEY and CDR2 SVGEGT. This CDR3 has 14 amino acids. The CDR3 loop is CASSSPTGPYGYTF.

The chain combines TRBV20-1 with TRBJ2-3; the D call of TRBD1 rests on TCRdb alone, since no DNA is present to check it. CDR3 length: 16 amino acids. The germline CDR1 and CDR2 sequences are DFQATT and SNEGSKA (reference sequence). CDR3 residues: CSASSRGQDLTDTQYF.

This chain uses TRBV20-1 with TRBJ2-3; TCRdb outputs TRBD1, but without DNA this stays unchecked. Germline-derived CDR1 and CDR2 are DFQATT and SNEGSKA (reference sequence). The CDR3 spans 14 residues. CDR3 loop: CSATIGRSRDTQYF.

The V gene is TRBV28, the J gene TRBJ1-1. This CDR3 has 14 amino acids. The germline V gene has CDR1 MDHEN and CDR2 SYDVKM. CDR3 amino acids: CASSLMGPNTEAFF.

The chain recombines TRBV19 with TRBJ2-2; TCRdb returns TRBD1, unconfirmable since there is no DNA. The CDR3 is 14 residues long. Germline values: CDR1 LNHDA, CDR2 SQIVND (reference sequence). The CDR3: CASSIVSGIGELFF.

The V and J genes are TRBV5-5 and TRBJ2-4; TCRdb designates TRBD1, a call that cannot be tested without DNA. This CDR3 contains 19 residues. Germline V gives CDR1 SGHKS, CDR2 YYEKEE (reference sequence). The CDR3: CASSPMGRGLSLAKNIQYF.

The chain combines TRBV4-1 with TRBJ1-4; lacking DNA, the TRBD1 call made by TCRdb goes unchecked. This CDR3 is built from 15 residues. Germline loops: CDR1 MGHRA, CDR2 YSYEKL. The CDR3 loop reads CASSRQGTGSEKLFF.